The entry below describes one T cell receptor (beta chain). One junction end does not reproduce the germline sequence, and a read error may be involved. Together with a sample-barcoded 5' primer, a J-beta primer mix was included in a second PCR lasting roughly 7 to 11 cycles. From the 5' RACE reads, TCRdb called clonotypes with MiXCR, one entry per CDR3 protein. The sample has about 840,000 distinct CDR3 sequences; 29% are singletons. This entry comes from a study of blood T cells in healthy people across ages. Germline CDR1 and CDR2: MDHEN and SYDVKM. The CDR3 covers 17 residues. The sample was also linked to a second study, of T cells of mothers and their children.

Source material: blood. The chain employs TRBV28 and TRBJ1-1; maybe TRBD1 (6 bases). The TCR sequence derives from a woman between 35 and 50 years old in good health. CDR3 sequence: CASSDWGRGGGGTEACF. The DNA for the CDR3 is TGTGCCAGCAGCGACTGGGGACGGGGAGGGGGAGGCACTGAAGCTTGCTTT. Combining the CDR3 with reference TRBV28 and TRBJ1-1 gives the whole variable domain DVKVTQSSRYLVKRTGEKVFLECVQDMDHENMFWYRQDPGLGLRLIYFSYDVKMKEKGDIPEGYSVSREKKERFSLILESASTNQTSMYLCASSDWGRGGGGTEACFGQGTRLTVV.